This passage covers 13 T cell receptor beta chains from one sample sequenced in a study of T cell repertoires in cytomegalovirus infection. From the reads, TCRdb called clonotypes with MiXCR, one entry per CDR3 protein. The repertoire holds under 200,000 distinct CDR3 sequences, about a tenth seen once, with about 4.6% in the top ten. What was sequenced was PBMCs. The receptors were gathered from a human donor in good health (CMV status not recorded). Some clones in this sample may be carry-over from other donors' samples.

This clonotype was observed a few times. The chain links TRBV18 to TRBJ2-3; 8 bases match TRBD1. Germline values: CDR1 KGHSH, CDR2 LQKENI. CDR3 size: 15 residues. V lost 0 bases, J lost 5 bases, and 4 bases stayed unmatched. The CDR3 spells CASSPPQGARDTQYF. DNA of the CDR3: TGTGCCAGCTCACCACCGCAGGGGGCGAGAGATACGCAGTATTTT.

The chain uses TRBV18 and TRBJ1-5; 7 positions agree with TRBD1. This CDR3 region has 13 residues. J was trimmed by 7 bases and V by 5 bases; bases with no gene match: 5. The germline CDR1 and CDR2 sequences are KGHSH and LQKENI. CDR3 nucleotide sequence: TGTGCCAGCTCAAAACAGGGGAAGCAGCCCCAGCATTTT. This codes for CASSKQGKQPQHF.

This clonotype was counted ten times or more. V and J are TRBV12-3 or TRBV12-4 and TRBJ2-7; weak D call: TRBD2 (5 bases). Trimming shortened V by 1 base and J by 7 bases, and 11 bases separated the two germline ends. The CDR3 consists of 13 residues. The CDR3 sequence: CASSLDQRGEQYF. The CDR3 bases are TGTGCCAGCAGTTTAGACCAAAGAGGGGAGCAGTACTTC.

This clonotype has ten or more counts. The genes are TRBV7-9 and TRBJ2-3, with 10 positions matching TRBD1. This CDR3 comprises 14 residues. Germline trimming cut 6 bases from V and 6 bases from J; bases unmatched to any gene: 6. Germline V CDR1 and CDR2: SEHNR, FQNEAQ (reference sequence). CDR3 nucleotide sequence: TGTGCCAGCAGACCGCCGGGACAGGGGGATACGCAGTATTTT. It specifies CASRPPGQGDTQYF. The variable domain in full, with the rest retrieved from reference TRBV7-9 and TRBJ2-3, is DTGVSQNPRHKITKRGQNVTFRCDPISEHNRLYWYRQTLGQGPEFLTYFQNEAQLEKSRLLSDRFSAERPKGSFSTLEIQRTEQGDSAMYLCASRPPGQGDTQYFGPGTRLTVL.

There are many counts of this clonotype. This sequence joins TRBV7-8 and TRBJ1-5; a weak D match, TRBD1 (5 bases). The V end was cut by 1 base, the J end by 1 base, with 11 bases between. Germline V CDR1 and CDR2: SGHVS, FQNEAQ. This CDR3 spans 16 amino acids. CDR3 amino acids: CASSLEGQGSNQPQHF. CDR3 bases: TGTGCCAGCAGCTTAGAGGGGCAGGGAAGCAATCAGCCCCAGCATTTT. The complete variable domain, with remaining parts taken from reference TRBV7-8 and TRBJ1-5, reads GAGVSQSPRYKVAKRGQDVALRCDPISGHVSLFWYQQALGQGPEFLTYFQNEAQLDKSGLPSDRFFAERPEGSVSTLKIQRTQQEDSAVYLCASSLEGQGSNQPQHFGDGTRLSIL.

The sample holds many counts of this clonotype. The V call is TRBV9, the J call TRBJ1-2; D is possibly TRBD1 (5 bases). The CDR3 covers 15 residues. The V gene lost 10 bases and the J gene lost 1 base, with 20 bases spanning the gap. CDR1 and CDR2 from the germline V gene are SGDLS and YYNGEE. CDR3 residues: CASSQQASHNYGYTF. The DNA for the CDR3 is TGTGCCTCATCGCAACAGGCATCCCATAACTATGGCTACACCTTC.

The chain couples TRBV2 to TRBJ1-1; possible D gene TRBD1, 5 bases. The germline V gene encodes CDR1 SNHLY and CDR2 FYNNEI. Trimming pared 8 bases from V and 1 base from J, leaving 17 bases between. This CDR3 has 15 residues. DNA for the CDR3: TGTGCCAGCCGGATGGAGGGGCTCGGGAACACTGAAGCTTTCTTT. Encoded protein: CASRMEGLGNTEAFF. Full variable domain (outside the CDR3, taken from reference TRBV2 and TRBJ1-1): EPEVTQTPSHQVTQMGQEVILRCVPISNHLYFYWYRQILGQKVEFLVSFYNNEISEKSEIFDDQFSVERPDGSNFTLKIRSTKLEDSAMYFCASRMEGLGNTEAFFGQGTRLTVV.

The chain employs TRBV28 and TRBJ2-7; 12 bases line up with TRBD2. With V trimmed by 8 bases and J by 0 bases, 8 bases remained unmatched. The CDR3 covers 16 residues. Germline V CDR1 and CDR2: MDHEN, SYDVKM. CDR3 in amino acids: CASEGLAGSHSYEQYF. In DNA form, the CDR3 reads TGTGCCAGCGAAGGACTAGCGGGAAGCCACTCCTACGAGCAGTACTTC.

There are a few counts of this clonotype. The V gene is TRBV7-2, the J gene TRBJ2-7, with D unclear. Germline loops: CDR1 SGHTA, CDR2 FQGNSA. The CDR3 spans 14 residues. V was cut by 2 bases and J by 6 bases, with 14 bases left in between. As DNA, the CDR3 is TGTGCCAGCAGCTTATATCTAAGAATAGGCGAGCAGTACTTC. It specifies CASSLYLRIGEQYF.

The chain has TRBV14 and TRBJ2-7; D is possibly TRBD2 (6 bases). The V gene lost 0 bases and the J gene lost 3 bases, with 15 bases spanning the gap. CDR1 is SGHDN, CDR2 FVKESK, per germline. The CDR3 has 16 amino acids. Here the CDR3 reads CASSQDEPSEIYEQYF. Written as DNA, the CDR3 is TGTGCCAGCAGCCAAGATGAACCTAGCGAAATCTACGAGCAGTACTTC.

At least ten counts were recorded for this clonotype. The genes are TRBV7-2 and TRBJ2-2, with 8 bases fitting TRBD1. CDR1 and CDR2 (germline): SGHTA, FQGNSA. The CDR3 length is 16 residues. The trim removed 5 bases at V and 6 bases at J, leaving 11 bases unmatched. CDR3 DNA sequence: TGTGCCAGCAGCCGCCTTTCGGACAGGGTCCCCGGGGAGCTGTTTTTT. It translates to CASSRLSDRVPGELFF. Together with reference TRBV7-2 and TRBJ2-2, the CDR3 gives the full variable domain: GAGVSQSPSNKVTEKGKDVELRCDPISGHTALYWYRQSLGQGLEFLIYFQGNSAPDKSGLPSDRFSAERTGGSVSTLTIQRTQQEDSAVYLCASSRLSDRVPGELFFGEGSRLTVL.

This clonotype occurred many times. The chain couples TRBV7-2 to TRBJ1-2, with D perhaps TRBD1 (6 bases). This CDR3 spans 16 amino acids. V dropped 1 base and J dropped 8 bases, with 20 bases sitting between them. Germline V gives CDR1 SGHTA, CDR2 FQGNSA. The CDR3 loop reads CASSLEVIVQGNGYTF. DNA of the CDR3: TGTGCCAGCAGCTTAGAAGTTATCGTACAGGGAAACGGCTACACCTTC.

This clonotype was recorded many times. The chain carries TRBV12-3 or TRBV12-4 and TRBJ1-4, with D hard to call. The CDR3 loop spans 15 amino acids. The V end was cut by 2 bases, the J end by 0 bases, with 7 bases between. The CDR3 sequence: CASSLLGTTNEKLFF. DNA for the CDR3: TGTGCCAGCAGTTTATTAGGGACAACTAATGAAAAACTGTTTTTT.